A single T cell receptor beta chain is shown here with its context. The antigen is undetermined. This sample is drawn from a study of high-grade serous ovarian cancer treatment subgroups. About the research overall: Mean per sample: about 14,000 reads, more than 6,500 unique TCR beta rearrangements.

Tumor tissue was taken before any definitive surgery or chemotherapy was given. Overall study findings and caveats: Repertoire similarity ranged about 0.1 to 0.85 between tumors of one patient.

Trimming at V came to 5 bases and at J to 13 bases, leaving 16 bases not matched to a gene. The germline V gene has CDR1 SGHVS and CDR2 FNYEAQ. CDR3 length: 15 residues. Sequencing was performed with immunoSEQ multiplex PCR; in TCRdb, only in-frame clones are kept and a portion is missing. This table holds about 1,800 clones, 65% to 85% found once. The receptor comes from a human donor with high-grade serous ovarian cancer. The specimen was tumor tissue. The genes are TRBV7-6 and TRBJ2-1, with 8 bases lining up with TRBD2. The CDR3 loop reads CASSVTAGGPSPQFF. The CDR3 DNA sequence: TGTGCCAGCAGCGTTACGGCGGGGGGTCCCTCCCCTCAGTTCTTC.